Below, 2 T cell receptor beta chains from the same sample are listed, as sequenced in a study of T cells in localized non-small cell lung cancer. Data came from immunoSEQ multiplex PCR; TCRdb stores just in-frame clones and leaves some out. The sample carries around 36,000 clones, roughly 77% recorded once. The sequences come from PBMCs, collected before any cancer treatment. The receptor set was obtained from a woman aged 35 to 69 with stage II squamous cell lung carcinoma.

By share, this clone counts as medium-sized. The chain combines TRBV6-6 with TRBJ1-1, with 7 bases fitting TRBD1. The ends lost 6 bases at V and 1 base at J; junction bases unmatched: 8. This CDR3 spans 15 amino acids. Germline CDR1 is MNHNY and CDR2 is SVGAGI (reference sequence). This chain's CDR3 is CASSTGDSWNTEAFF. The DNA of the CDR3 is TGTGCCAGCAGCACCGGGGACAGTTGGAACACTGAAGCTTTCTTT.

V is TRBV7-9 and J is TRBJ2-2, with unresolved D. Germline CDR1 reads SEHNR; CDR2 reads FQNEAQ (reference sequence). V was clipped by 1 base and J by 6 bases, with 9 bases between them. The CDR3 sequence is 14 residues long. The CDR3 here is CASSLDFVPGELFF. CDR3 nucleotides: TGTGCCAGCAGCTTAGATTTCGTTCCCGGGGAGCTGTTTTTT.